Included here is one T cell receptor beta chain sequence, with context. Its antigen is unidentified. With 2 bases clipped from V and 0 bases from J, the junction kept 8 bases outside the gene matches. The germline V gene has CDR1 SGHNT and CDR2 YYREEE (reference sequence). The CDR3 spans 18 residues. This sample was taken from a study of cytomegalovirus exposure and HLA in healthy donors. Study findings and constraints: In vitro work confirmed that three CMV-associated chains recognize CMV antigens. TCR beta chains numbering some 160 were designated cytomegalovirus-associated. Most sequenced TCRs were rare (though some public TCRs occurred in many donors).

Here immunoSEQ multiplex PCR was the method, and the copy in TCRdb shows in-frame clones only, minus some. Here the sample spans roughly 150,000 clones, 80% to 85% being singletons. The chain uses TRBV5-4 and TRBJ2-2; 9 bases map to TRBD2. This TCR was recovered from a man in his thirties or forties in good health and CMV-seropositive. The source material was PBMCs. In nucleotides, the CDR3 is TGTGCCAGCAGCTTATTTGCTAGCGGGGCCTCGAACACCGGGGAGCTGTTTTTT. It specifies CASSLFASGASNTGELFF.